Shown below are 30 T cell receptor beta chains from a single sample sequenced in a study of CD8 T cells in Susac syndrome. The authors reverse transcribed roughly 0.5 to 1 ug RNA with random hexamers. In TCRdb, the immunoSEQ multiplex PCR reads were re-called with MiXCR into one record per CDR3 protein. The data contain roughly 110,000 distinct CDR3 sequences, around nine tenths of them singletons. The sequencing sample was made of CD4+ T cells from PBMCs. The receptors stem from a human donor in good health.

The chain joins TRBV20-1 to TRBJ1-1, with D unclear. V was trimmed by 3 bases and J by 6 bases, leaving 5 bases between them. The CDR3 has 10 residues. CDR1 and CDR2 from the germline V gene are DFQATT and SNEGSKA (reference sequence). The CDR3 DNA reads TGCAGTGCTAGGGCCTCTGAAGCTTTCTTT. Residues: CSARASEAFF.

V usage is TRBV5-6 and J usage is TRBJ1-4, with D tentatively TRBD1 (6 bases). CDR3 length equals 14 residues. Looked up from germline, CDR1 is SGHDT and CDR2 is YYEEEE. Trimming removed 4 bases from V and 7 bases from J, with 14 bases in between. CDR3 DNA: TGTGCCAGCAGCCTCTACAGGGAGACTGAAAAACTGTTTTTT. This sequence encodes CASSLYRETEKLFF.

This chain joins TRBV6-1 and TRBJ2-7; maybe TRBD2 (6 bases). CDR3 length: 12 amino acids. Between the trimmed V and J ends, which lost 3 bases and 7 bases, there was a span of 10 bases. Germline V gene lookup returns CDR1 MNHNS and CDR2 SASEGT. The CDR3 region is CASSDWGEEQYF. The CDR3 DNA reads TGTGCCAGCAGTGACTGGGGGGAGGAGCAGTACTTC.

This chain joins TRBV7-8 and TRBJ2-5; D is unclear. Germline loops: CDR1 SGHVS, CDR2 FQNEAQ. This CDR3 has 13 amino acids. Between the trimmed V and J ends, which lost 5 bases and 3 bases, there was a span of 10 bases. The CDR3 sequence is CASSMGSKETQYF. The CDR3 DNA reads as TGTGCCAGCAGCATGGGATCAAAAGAGACCCAGTACTTC.

The chain is built from TRBV30 and TRBJ2-3, with 7 bases aligning to TRBD2. Trimming at V came to 3 bases and at J to 4 bases, leaving 7 bases not matched to a gene. This CDR3 is built from 14 residues. The germline V gene has CDR1 GTSNPN and CDR2 SVGIG (reference sequence). The CDR3 bases are TGTGCCTGGAGGCTGGGCGGGAGTGCAGATACGCAGTATTTT. It translates to CAWRLGGSADTQYF.

The chain has TRBV28 and TRBJ2-2, with TRBD2 as a possible D gene (6 bases). The V gene lost 3 bases and the J gene lost 7 bases, with 15 bases spanning the gap. CDR3 length equals 15 residues. Germline CDR1 reads MDHEN; CDR2 reads SYDVKM. The CDR3 reads CASSLSTSYFGELFF. The DNA of the CDR3 is TGTGCCAGCAGTTTGTCCACTAGCTATTTCGGGGAGCTGTTTTTT.

The chain has TRBV18 and TRBJ1-1, with D possibly TRBD1 on 6 matching bases. The germline V gene has CDR1 KGHSH and CDR2 LQKENI. This CDR3 has 14 residues. V gave up 2 bases and J gave up 1 base, with 8 bases separating them. CDR3 nucleotides: TGTGCCAGCTCACCAGGACAGAAGAACACTGAAGCTTTCTTT. This gives the protein CASSPGQKNTEAFF.

V is TRBV20-1 and J is TRBJ1-1, with 7 bases lining up with TRBD1. Germline CDR1 and CDR2: DFQATT and SNEGSKA (reference sequence). The length of the CDR3 is 14 residues. J was trimmed by 1 base and V by 6 bases; bases with no gene match: 8. The CDR3 loop reads CSAIVPGGNTEAFF. The CDR3 coding sequence is TGCAGTGCCATAGTCCCAGGGGGGAACACTGAAGCTTTCTTT.

The V call is TRBV5-1, the J call TRBJ2-3, with D perhaps TRBD1 or TRBD2 (6 bases each). CDR1 SGHRS and CDR2 YFSETQ come from the germline V gene. V lost 5 bases and J 7 bases, leaving 14 bases between the germline ends. This CDR3 has 13 residues. The CDR3 loop reads CASSSGGQNTQYF. CDR3 DNA sequence: TGCGCCAGCAGTTCCGGGGGCCAAAATACGCAGTATTTT.

V gene TRBV7-2 combines with J gene TRBJ2-3, with 10 bases identical to TRBD1. With V trimmed by 6 bases and J by 1 base, 13 bases remained unmatched. Germline assignment: CDR1 SGHTA and CDR2 FQGNSA. CDR3 length: 18 residues. The CDR3, as DNA: TGTGCCAGCAGTCCGGGACAGGGGTTTATCTTGGGCACAGATACGCAGTATTTT. Its protein product is CASSPGQGFILGTDTQYF.

For the CDR3, the DNA is TGCGCCAGCAGCTTGGCAACTAGCGGGGCTTCAGATACGCAGTATTTT. As protein: CASSLATSGASDTQYF. The rearrangement uses TRBV5-1 and TRBJ2-3; 10 nucleotides agree with TRBD2. The CDR3 has 16 amino acids. CDR1 is SGHRS, CDR2 YFSETQ, per germline. V lost 0 bases to trimming and J lost 4 bases; unmatched junction nucleotides: 5.

The chain is built from TRBV10-3 and TRBJ1-1; 8 nucleotides agree with TRBD1. CDR1 is ENHRY, CDR2 SYGVKD, per germline. The CDR3 sequence is 15 residues long. The V segment lost 6 bases and the J segment 4 bases; nucleotides outside the gene matches: 10. CDR3 nucleotides: TGTGCCATCAGCAAAGGACAGGGCGGGGGCACTGAAGCTTTCTTT. The encoded protein is CAISKGQGGGTEAFF.

The chain is built from TRBV4-1 and TRBJ1-1, with D unresolved. The V gene lost 4 bases and the J gene lost 0 bases, with 12 bases spanning the gap. This CDR3 contains 15 residues. CDR1 is MGHRA and CDR2 is YSYEKL in the germline V gene. CDR3 region: CASSREGGVNTEAFF. The CDR3 region has the DNA TGCGCCAGCAGCCGAGAGGGCGGTGTGAACACTGAAGCTTTCTTT.

This clonotype came up once. V is TRBV9 and J is TRBJ1-1; weak D call: TRBD1 (6 bases). With 0 bases removed from V and 6 bases from J, the gap between germline ends came to 18 bases. CDR3 size: 16 residues. The germline gives CDR1 SGDLS, CDR2 YYNGEE. In nucleotides, the CDR3 is TGTGCCAGCAGCGTAGACTACAGGGTGGAGGGTGCTGAAGCTTTCTTT. Protein: CASSVDYRVEGAEAFF.

The V and J genes are TRBV6-5 and TRBJ1-3; 8 positions match TRBD1. V was pared by 2 bases and J by 4 bases, with 10 bases of the junction left unmatched. CDR3 length: 17 residues. Germline V gene data show CDR1 as MNHEY and CDR2 as SVGAGI. The CDR3 bases are TGTGCCAGCAGTTACGGAGGACAGGGAAGACCCGGAAACACCATATATTTT. As protein: CASSYGGQGRPGNTIYF.

The chain joins TRBV4-3 to TRBJ1-4, with TRBD1 identical over 9 bases. The germline V gene encodes CDR1 LGHNA and CDR2 YSLEER. The CDR3 is made up of 15 amino acids. Losses at the gene ends were 5 bases for V and 7 bases for J; bases not matched to a gene: 8. This CDR3 reads CASSFRGTGSEKLFF. As DNA, the CDR3 is TGCGCCAGCAGCTTCCGCGGGACAGGGAGTGAAAAACTGTTTTTT.

This clonotype occurred a few times. This chain uses TRBV12-3 or TRBV12-4 with TRBJ1-5; D remains ambiguous. The CDR3 length is 14 residues. V lost 3 bases and J lost 2, with 8 bases in between. CDR3 DNA: TGTGCCAGCAGTTTTGTCGGGGGCAATCAGCCCCAGCATTTT. Residues: CASSFVGGNQPQHF.

V gene TRBV11-2 combines with J gene TRBJ2-2; 13 nucleotides line up with TRBD2. Trimming removed 5 bases from V and 4 bases from J; junction bases left unmatched: 16. Germline loops: CDR1 SGHAT, CDR2 FQNNGV. The CDR3 runs 20 residues. The CDR3 sequence is CASSPFKGRLAGGTTGELFF. The CDR3 region has the DNA TGTGCCAGCAGCCCGTTTAAAGGGAGACTAGCGGGAGGAACCACCGGGGAGCTGTTTTTT.

V usage is TRBV20-1 and J usage is TRBJ1-1; 8 positions agree with TRBD1. Germline V lookup: CDR1 DFQATT, CDR2 SNEGSKA (reference sequence). Unmatched junction bases numbered 10, after V lost 3 bases and J lost 4 bases. CDR3 size: 15 residues. CDR3 in amino acids: CSASALDRVVTEAFF. CDR3 sequence (DNA): TGCAGTGCTAGCGCCTTGGACAGGGTTGTCACTGAAGCTTTCTTT.

The genes are TRBV7-3 and TRBJ1-1; 8 positions match TRBD1. CDR3 size: 16 residues. Trimming took 5 bases from V and 4 from J; bases not matched to a gene: 12. Germline V gene data show CDR1 as SGHTA and CDR2 as FQGTGA. The CDR3 DNA reads TGTGCCAGCAGCCCCACGGTGACAGGGGATGGCACTGAAGCTTTCTTT. Translation gives CASSPTVTGDGTEAFF.

The chain couples TRBV29-1 to TRBJ1-1; a weak D match, TRBD1 (6 bases). V lost 7 bases, J lost 1 base, and 16 bases lay in between. The germline gives CDR1 SQVTM, CDR2 ANQGSEA. The CDR3 is made up of 14 amino acids. CDR3 amino acids: CSGESTGRNTEAFF. CDR3 DNA sequence: TGCAGCGGGGAATCTACAGGGAGGAACACTGAAGCTTTCTTT. The full variable domain, with the rest looked up from reference TRBV29-1 and TRBJ1-1, is SAVISQKPSRDICQRGTSLTIQCQVDSQVTMMFWYRQQPGQSLTLIATANQGSEATYESGFVIDKFPISRPNLTFSTLTVSNMSPEDSSIYLCSGESTGRNTEAFFGQGTRLTVV.

The V gene is TRBV30, the J gene TRBJ2-7, with 9 bases matching TRBD1. This CDR3 spans 14 amino acids. Germline CDR1 reads GTSNPN; CDR2 reads SVGIG (reference sequence). The V gene end was trimmed by 5 bases and the J gene end by 6 bases; junction bases not matched to a gene: 11. The chain's CDR3 is CAWSSGTGFAEQYF. In nucleotides, the CDR3 is TGTGCCTGGTCATCCGGGACAGGGTTCGCCGAGCAGTACTTC.

V usage is TRBV19 and J usage is TRBJ2-5; tentative D call: TRBD1 (6 bases). V was clipped by 3 bases and J by 2 bases, with 13 bases between them. The CDR3 has 15 amino acids. Germline-derived CDR1 and CDR2 are LNHDA and SQIVND (reference sequence). CDR3 nucleotide sequence: TGTGCCAGTAGTATGGGGGCCCTGCAACAAGAGACCCAGTACTTC. This codes for CASSMGALQQETQYF. The complete variable domain, with remaining parts taken from reference TRBV19 and TRBJ2-5, reads DGGITQSPKYLFRKEGQNVTLSCEQNLNHDAMYWYRQDPGQGLRLIYYSQIVNDFQKGDIAEGYSVSREKKESFPLTVTSAQKNPTAFYLCASSMGALQQETQYFGPGTRLLVL.

V gene TRBV4-1 combines with J gene TRBJ2-7, with 7 bases lining up with TRBD2. Germline V gene lookup returns CDR1 MGHRA and CDR2 YSYEKL. This CDR3 is built from 17 residues. The ends lost 0 bases at V and 4 bases at J; junction bases unmatched: 12. CDR3 amino acids: CASSQDSTASGMYEQYF. The DNA of the CDR3 is TGCGCCAGCAGCCAAGATAGTACGGCTAGCGGTATGTACGAGCAGTACTTC.

CDR3 protein: CASSYSAGGLVNTEAFF. The CDR3 DNA sequence: TGTGCCAGCAGTTACTCGGCAGGGGGACTCGTGAACACTGAAGCTTTCTTT. This rearrangement joins TRBV6-5 to TRBJ1-1, with 7 bases matching TRBD1. The CDR3 runs 17 residues. V shed 0 bases, J shed 0 bases, and the junction held 7 bases outside the gene matches. The germline V gene has CDR1 MNHEY and CDR2 SVGAGI.

The genes are TRBV6-2 or TRBV6-3 and TRBJ1-5; D gene ambiguous. The CDR3 contains 16 residues. The germline V and J ends were trimmed by 2 bases and 0 bases, with 11 bases remaining between them. Per the germline V gene, CDR1 is MNHEY and CDR2 is SVGEGT. The CDR3 is CASSYKPGVSNQPQHF. The CDR3, as DNA: TGTGCCAGCAGTTACAAACCCGGGGTTAGCAATCAGCCCCAGCATTTT.

V gene TRBV7-9 combines with J gene TRBJ1-5; D is unresolved. V was clipped by 5 bases and J by 3 bases, with 11 bases between them. Germline CDR1 is SEHNR and CDR2 is FQNEAQ (reference sequence). CDR3 length: 14 residues. CDR3 loop: CASSRDGDNQPQHF. The CDR3 region has the DNA TGTGCCAGCAGCCGAGACGGAGACAATCAGCCCCAGCATTTT.

The chain employs TRBV27 and TRBJ2-7; 7 nucleotides line up with TRBD1. CDR1 and CDR2 from the germline V gene are MNHEY and SMNVEV (reference sequence). The CDR3 contains 12 residues. With 8 bases clipped from V and 1 base from J, the junction kept 2 bases outside the gene matches. The DNA for the CDR3 is TGTGCCAGCGGGGACAGATCCTACGAGCAGTACTTC. Encoded protein: CASGDRSYEQYF.

V is TRBV9 and J is TRBJ2-1, with D perhaps matching TRBD1 or TRBD2 (5 bases each). Germline V lookup: CDR1 SGDLS, CDR2 YYNGEE. Trimming removed 0 bases from V and 10 bases from J, with 17 bases in between. The CDR3 loop spans 15 amino acids. The CDR3, as DNA: TGTGCCAGCAGCGTAGCTGGGACCCGTACGGGGGAGCAGTTCTTC. This gives the protein CASSVAGTRTGEQFF.

This chain uses TRBV29-1 with TRBJ2-7; D is possibly TRBD1 (6 bases). In germline, CDR1 is SQVTM, CDR2 ANQGSEA. V was cut by 7 bases and J by 3 bases, with 19 bases left in between. This CDR3 has 14 residues. CDR3 nucleotide sequence: TGCAGCGCCGGCCGGGACACAACCTTCTACGAGCAGTACTTC. Its translation: CSAGRDTTFYEQYF.